Listed here is a single T cell receptor (beta chain). Its specificity is not known. This entry is derived from a study of T cells in localized non-small cell lung cancer. Findings of the study overall: In the blood, greater T cell density corresponded to longer overall survival. Heterogeneity cannot be ruled out, as sequencing used one tumor region only. The appearance of a median approximately 60 of the top 100 tumor clones was seen in adjacent lung. Measurement of T cell clonality placed uninvolved adjacent lung highest, above the level in tumor.

Sequenced by immunoSEQ multiplex PCR; TCRdb stores in-frame clones only, minus some. The sample has roughly 86,000 clones, approximately 84% seen once. This CDR3 contains 19 residues. Germline CDR1 reads KGHSH; CDR2 reads LQKENI. V was clipped by 9 bases and J by 0 bases; unmatched bases: 16. The chain couples TRBV18 to TRBJ2-6, with TRBD2 identical over 8 bases. This sample comprised peripheral blood, obtained before any cancer treatment. The clonotype originates from a man between 40 and 70 years old with stage I lung adenocarcinoma. This CDR3 is CASSPGGPKTGSGANVLTF. The CDR3 nucleotides are TGTGCCAGTTCCCCGGGGGGGCCGAAAACAGGCTCTGGGGCCAACGTCCTGACTTTC.